In its sample, the clone carrying this T cell receptor (beta chain) was seen once. Its antigen remains unidentified. The sample comes from a study of monozygotic twins with cystic fibrosis. Notes on the study in general: Age, concordance and disease severity did not associate with shared CDR3 numbers. The repertoire was suggested to be naive-dominated, clonality median about 0.009. Monozygotic CF twin pairs shared significantly more nucleotide-identical clonotypes than unrelated CF individuals did. Co-twins had the most similar V usage for 13 of 16 pairs, J for 8.

Method: immunoSEQ multiplex PCR; TCRdb's copy keeps in-frame clones and lacks some. The sample lists approximately 11,000 clones; around 97% were seen once. Germline trimming cut 6 bases from V and 11 bases from J; bases unmatched to any gene: 7. The germline gives CDR1 MNHEY, CDR2 SMNVEV (reference sequence). This CDR3 contains 13 residues. The chain links TRBV27 to TRBJ1-6, with 7 bases that match TRBD1. Sequenced sample: blood. The clonotype comes from a boy aged 5-17 years with cystic fibrosis. CDR3 DNA sequence: TGTGCCAGCAGCCCATCCAGGGGGGCACCCCTCCACTTT. As protein: CASSPSRGAPLHF.